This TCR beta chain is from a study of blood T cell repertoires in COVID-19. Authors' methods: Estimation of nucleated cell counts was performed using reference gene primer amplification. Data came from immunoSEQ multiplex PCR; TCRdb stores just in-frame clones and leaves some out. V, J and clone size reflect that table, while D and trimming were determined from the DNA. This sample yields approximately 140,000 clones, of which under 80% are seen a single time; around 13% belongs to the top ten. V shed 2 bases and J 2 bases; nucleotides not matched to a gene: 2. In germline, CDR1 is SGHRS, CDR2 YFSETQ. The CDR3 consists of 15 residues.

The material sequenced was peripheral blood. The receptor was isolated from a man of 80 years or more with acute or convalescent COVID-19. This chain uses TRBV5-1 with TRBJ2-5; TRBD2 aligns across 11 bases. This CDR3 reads CASSFLAGGQETQYF. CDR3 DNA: TGCGCCAGCAGCTTTTTAGCGGGGGGGCAAGAGACCCAGTACTTC.